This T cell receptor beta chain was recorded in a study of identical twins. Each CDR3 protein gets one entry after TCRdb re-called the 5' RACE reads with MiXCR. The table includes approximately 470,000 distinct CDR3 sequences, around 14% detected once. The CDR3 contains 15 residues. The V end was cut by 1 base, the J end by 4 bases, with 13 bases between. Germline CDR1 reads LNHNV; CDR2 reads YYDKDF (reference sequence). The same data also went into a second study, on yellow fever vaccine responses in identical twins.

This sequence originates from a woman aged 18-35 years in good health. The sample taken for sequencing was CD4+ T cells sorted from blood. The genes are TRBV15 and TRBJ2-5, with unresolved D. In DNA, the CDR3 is TGTGCCACCAGCAGAGGGATTTTTCAAATAGAGACCCAGTACTTC. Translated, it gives CATSRGIFQIETQYF.